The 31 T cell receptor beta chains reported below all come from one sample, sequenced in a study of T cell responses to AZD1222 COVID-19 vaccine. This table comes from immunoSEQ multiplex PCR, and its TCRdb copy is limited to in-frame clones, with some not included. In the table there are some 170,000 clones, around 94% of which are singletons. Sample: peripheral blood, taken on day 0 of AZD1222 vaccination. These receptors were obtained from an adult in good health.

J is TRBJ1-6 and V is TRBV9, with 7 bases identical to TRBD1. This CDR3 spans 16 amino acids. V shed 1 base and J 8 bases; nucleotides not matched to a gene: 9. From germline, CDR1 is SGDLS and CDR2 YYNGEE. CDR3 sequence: CASSVTSAGGYSPLHF. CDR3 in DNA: TGTGCCAGCAGCGTAACATCCGCAGGGGGATATTCACCCCTCCACTTT.

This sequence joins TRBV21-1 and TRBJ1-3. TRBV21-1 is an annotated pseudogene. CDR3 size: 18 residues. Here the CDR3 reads CASSKRGRQTSSGNTIYF. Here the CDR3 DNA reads TGTGCCAGCAGCAAAAGAGGGAGACAGACGAGCTCTGGAAACACCATATATTTT.

The CDR3 loop is CASSHPNGLAGRETQYF. For the CDR3, the DNA is TGTGCCAGCAGCCACCCAAACGGACTAGCGGGGCGAGAGACCCAGTACTTC. The chain combines TRBV2 with TRBJ2-5; 12 bases fit TRBD2. CDR1 and CDR2 (germline): SNHLY, FYNNEI. CDR3 length: 17 amino acids. Trimming removed 6 bases from V and 4 bases from J; junction bases left unmatched: 12.

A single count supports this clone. The CDR3 nucleotides read TGTGCCTGGAGTGCCACGGACAGGAATCAGCCCCAGCATTTT. This codes for CAWSATDRNQPQHF. The chain joins TRBV30 to TRBJ1-5, with TRBD1 matching over 7 bases. CDR3 size: 14 residues. V lost 1 base, J lost 4 bases, and 4 bases stayed unmatched. Germline lookup yields CDR1 GTSNPN and CDR2 SVGIG (reference sequence).

CDR3 sequence (DNA): TGTGCCAGTAGCCCGATGAGGGGCAAAGGAGGTTACGGTAATCAGCCCCAGCATTTT. It yields the protein CASSPMRGKGGYGNQPQHF. This chain links TRBV19 with TRBJ1-5; a possible D gene is TRBD1 (5 bases). The CDR3 totals 19 residues. The V gene's germline CDR1 is LNHDA and CDR2 SQIVND (reference sequence). The V gene lost 6 bases and the J gene lost 4 bases, with 28 bases spanning the gap. Based on the CDR3 plus reference TRBV19 and TRBJ1-5, the full variable domain is DGGITQSPKYLFRKEGQNVTLSCEQNLNHDAMYWYRQDPGQGLRLIYYSQIVNDFQKGDIAEGYSVSREKKESFPLTVTSAQKNPTAFYLCASSPMRGKGGYGNQPQHFGDGTRLSIL.

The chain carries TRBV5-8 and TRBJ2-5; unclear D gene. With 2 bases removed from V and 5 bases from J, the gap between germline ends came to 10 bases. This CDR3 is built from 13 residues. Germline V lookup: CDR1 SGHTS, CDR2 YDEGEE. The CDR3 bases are TGTGCCAGCAGCTTTGCCCGGCGGGAGACCCAGTACTTC. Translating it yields CASSFARRETQYF.

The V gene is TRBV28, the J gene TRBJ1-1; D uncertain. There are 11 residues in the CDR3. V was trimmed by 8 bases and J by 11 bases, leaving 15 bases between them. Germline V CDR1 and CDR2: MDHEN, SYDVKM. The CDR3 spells CASGWGDWAFF. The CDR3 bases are TGTGCCAGCGGTTGGGGAGATTGGGCTTTCTTT.

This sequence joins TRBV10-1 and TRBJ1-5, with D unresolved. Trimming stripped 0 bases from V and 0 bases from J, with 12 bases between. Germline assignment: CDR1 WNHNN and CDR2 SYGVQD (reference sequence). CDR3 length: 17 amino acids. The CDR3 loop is CASSESSEEYSNQPQHF. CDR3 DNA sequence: TGCGCCAGCAGTGAGTCGAGTGAGGAGTATAGCAATCAGCCCCAGCATTTT.

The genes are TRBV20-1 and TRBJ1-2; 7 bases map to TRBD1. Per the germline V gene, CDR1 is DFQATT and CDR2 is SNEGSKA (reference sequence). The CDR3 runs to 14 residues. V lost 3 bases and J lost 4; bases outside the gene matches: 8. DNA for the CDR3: TGCAGTGCTAGTCTTACGGCAGGGGGCTATGGCTACACCTTC. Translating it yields CSASLTAGGYGYTF.

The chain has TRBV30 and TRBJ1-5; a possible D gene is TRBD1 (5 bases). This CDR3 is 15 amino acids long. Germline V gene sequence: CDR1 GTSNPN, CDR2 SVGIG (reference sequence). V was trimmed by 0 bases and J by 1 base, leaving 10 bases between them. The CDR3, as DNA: TGTGCCTGGAGTGTACCGAAGGGGAGCAATCAGCCCCAGCATTTT. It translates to CAWSVPKGSNQPQHF.

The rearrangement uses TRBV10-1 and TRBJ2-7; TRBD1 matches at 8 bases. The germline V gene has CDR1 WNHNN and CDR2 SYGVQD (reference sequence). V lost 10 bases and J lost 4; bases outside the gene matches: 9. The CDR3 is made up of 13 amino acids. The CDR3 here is CANKMNRGYEQYF. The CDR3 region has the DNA TGCGCCAACAAAATGAACAGGGGGTACGAGCAGTACTTC.

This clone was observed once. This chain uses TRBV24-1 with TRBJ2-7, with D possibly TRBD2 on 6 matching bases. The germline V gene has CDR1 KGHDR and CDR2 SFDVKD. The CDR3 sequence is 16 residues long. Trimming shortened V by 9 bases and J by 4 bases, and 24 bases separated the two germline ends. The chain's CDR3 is CATPRVEVMGGYEQYF. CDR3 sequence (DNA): TGTGCCACCCCCAGGGTCGAGGTCATGGGGGGATACGAGCAGTACTTC.

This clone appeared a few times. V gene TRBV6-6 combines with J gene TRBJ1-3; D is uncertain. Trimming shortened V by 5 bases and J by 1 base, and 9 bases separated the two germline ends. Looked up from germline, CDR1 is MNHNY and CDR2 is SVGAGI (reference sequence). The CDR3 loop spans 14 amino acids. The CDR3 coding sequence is TGTGCCAGCAGTGAGACATTTTCTGGAAACACCATATATTTT. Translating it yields CASSETFSGNTIYF.

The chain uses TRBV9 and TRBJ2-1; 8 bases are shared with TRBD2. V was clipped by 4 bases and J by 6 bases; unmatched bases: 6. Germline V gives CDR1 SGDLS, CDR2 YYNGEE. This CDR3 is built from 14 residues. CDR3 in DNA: TGTGCCAGCAGCTTCGGACTAGCTGGCAATGAGCAGTTCTTC. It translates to CASSFGLAGNEQFF.

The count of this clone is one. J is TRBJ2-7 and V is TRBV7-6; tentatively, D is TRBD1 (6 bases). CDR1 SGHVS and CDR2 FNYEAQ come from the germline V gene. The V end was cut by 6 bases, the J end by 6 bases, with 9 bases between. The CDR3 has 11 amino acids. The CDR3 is CASRQGPEQYF. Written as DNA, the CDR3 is TGTGCCAGCAGACAGGGCCCCGAGCAGTACTTC.

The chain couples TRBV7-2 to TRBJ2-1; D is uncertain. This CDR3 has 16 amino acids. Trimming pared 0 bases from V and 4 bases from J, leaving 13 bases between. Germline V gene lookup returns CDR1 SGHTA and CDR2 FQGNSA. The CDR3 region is CASSLAFSPQYNEQFF. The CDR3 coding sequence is TGTGCCAGCAGCTTAGCCTTTTCCCCCCAATACAATGAGCAGTTCTTC.

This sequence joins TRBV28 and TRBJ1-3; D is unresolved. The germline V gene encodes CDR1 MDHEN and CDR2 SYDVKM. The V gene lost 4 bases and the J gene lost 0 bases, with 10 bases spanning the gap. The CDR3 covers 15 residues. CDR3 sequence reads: CASSYGRGSGNTIYF. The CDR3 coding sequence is TGTGCCAGCAGTTACGGAAGAGGCTCTGGAAACACCATATATTTT. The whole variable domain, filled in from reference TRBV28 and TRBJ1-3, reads DVKVTQSSRYLVKRTGEKVFLECVQDMDHENMFWYRQDPGLGLRLIYFSYDVKMKEKGDIPEGYSVSREKKERFSLILESASTNQTSMYLCASSYGRGSGNTIYFGEGSWLTVV.

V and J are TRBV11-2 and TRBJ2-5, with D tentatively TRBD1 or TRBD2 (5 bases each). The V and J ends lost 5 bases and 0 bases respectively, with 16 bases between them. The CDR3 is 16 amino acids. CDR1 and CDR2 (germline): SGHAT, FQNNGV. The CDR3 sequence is CASSLLGTKYQETQYF. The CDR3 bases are TGTGCCAGCAGCCTCCTAGGGACCAAGTACCAAGAGACCCAGTACTTC.

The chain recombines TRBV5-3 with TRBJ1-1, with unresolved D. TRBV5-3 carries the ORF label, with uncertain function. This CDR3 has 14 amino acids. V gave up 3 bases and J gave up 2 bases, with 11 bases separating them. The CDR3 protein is CARSWPRGNTEAFF. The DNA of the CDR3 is TGTGCCAGAAGCTGGCCCCGGGGTAACACTGAAGCTTTCTTT.

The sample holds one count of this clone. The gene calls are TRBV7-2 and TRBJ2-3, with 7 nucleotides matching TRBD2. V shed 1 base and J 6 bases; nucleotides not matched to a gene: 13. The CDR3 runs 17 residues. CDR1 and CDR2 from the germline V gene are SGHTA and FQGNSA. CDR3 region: CASSLVSLRRGMDTQYF. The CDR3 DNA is TGTGCCAGCAGCTTAGTATCCCTCAGGCGGGGGATGGATACGCAGTATTTT.

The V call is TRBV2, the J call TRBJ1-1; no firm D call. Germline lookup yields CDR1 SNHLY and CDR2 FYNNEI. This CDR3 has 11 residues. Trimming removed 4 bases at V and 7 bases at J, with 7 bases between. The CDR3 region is CASSGQVEAFF. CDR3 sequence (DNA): TGTGCCAGCAGTGGTCAGGTTGAAGCTTTCTTT.

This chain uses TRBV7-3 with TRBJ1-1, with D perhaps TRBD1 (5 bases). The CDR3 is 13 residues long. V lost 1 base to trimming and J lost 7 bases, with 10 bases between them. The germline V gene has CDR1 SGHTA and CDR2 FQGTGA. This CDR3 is CASSLKGDSEAFF. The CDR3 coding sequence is TGTGCCAGCAGCTTAAAAGGTGACAGTGAAGCTTTCTTT.

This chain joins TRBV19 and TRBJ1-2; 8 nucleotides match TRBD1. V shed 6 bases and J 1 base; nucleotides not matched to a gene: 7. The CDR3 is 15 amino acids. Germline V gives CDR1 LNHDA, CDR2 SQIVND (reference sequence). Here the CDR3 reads CASRHRDRLNYGYTF. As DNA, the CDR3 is TGTGCCAGTAGGCACCGGGACAGGCTTAACTATGGCTACACCTTC.

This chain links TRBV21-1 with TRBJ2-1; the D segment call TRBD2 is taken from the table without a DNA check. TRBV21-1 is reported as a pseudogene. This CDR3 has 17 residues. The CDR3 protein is CASRKSSGLAAYNEQFF. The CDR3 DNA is TGTGCCAGCAGGAAAAGCTCTGGACTAGCGGCCTACAATGAGCAGTTCTTC.

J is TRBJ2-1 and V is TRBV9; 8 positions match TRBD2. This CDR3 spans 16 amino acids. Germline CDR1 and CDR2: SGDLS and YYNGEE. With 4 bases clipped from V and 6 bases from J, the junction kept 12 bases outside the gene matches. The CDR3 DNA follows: TGTGCCAGCAGCATCCATAGCGGGGTCGGCCTCAATGAGCAGTTCTTC. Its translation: CASSIHSGVGLNEQFF.

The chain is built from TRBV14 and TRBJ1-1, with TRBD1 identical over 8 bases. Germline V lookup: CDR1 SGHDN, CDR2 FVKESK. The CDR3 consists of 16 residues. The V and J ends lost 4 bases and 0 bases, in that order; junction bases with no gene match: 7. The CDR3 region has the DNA TGTGCCAGCAGCCTCATCTCACAGGGGGTGAACACTGAAGCTTTCTTT. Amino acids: CASSLISQGVNTEAFF.

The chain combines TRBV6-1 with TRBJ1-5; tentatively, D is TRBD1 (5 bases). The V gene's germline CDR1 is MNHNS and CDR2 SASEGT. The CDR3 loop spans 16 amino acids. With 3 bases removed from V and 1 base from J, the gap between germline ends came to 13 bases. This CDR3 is CASSDSPGTSNQPQHF. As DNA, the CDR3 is TGTGCCAGCAGTGATTCGCCCGGGACGAGCAATCAGCCCCAGCATTTT.

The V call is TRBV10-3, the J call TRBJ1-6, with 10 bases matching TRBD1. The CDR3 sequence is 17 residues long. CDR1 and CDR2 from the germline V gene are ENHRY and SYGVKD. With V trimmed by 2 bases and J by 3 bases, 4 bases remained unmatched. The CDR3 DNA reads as TGTGCCATCAGTGAGCCAGGGACAGGGGACTATAATTCACCCCTCCACTTT. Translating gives CAISEPGTGDYNSPLHF.

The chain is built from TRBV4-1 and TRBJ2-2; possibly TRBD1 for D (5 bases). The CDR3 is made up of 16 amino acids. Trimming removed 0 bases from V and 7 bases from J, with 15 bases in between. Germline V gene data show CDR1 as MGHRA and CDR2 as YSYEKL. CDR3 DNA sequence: TGCGCCAGCAGCCAAGAAAGACGCCTTCAGGGCGGGGAGCTGTTTTTT. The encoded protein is CASSQERRLQGGELFF.

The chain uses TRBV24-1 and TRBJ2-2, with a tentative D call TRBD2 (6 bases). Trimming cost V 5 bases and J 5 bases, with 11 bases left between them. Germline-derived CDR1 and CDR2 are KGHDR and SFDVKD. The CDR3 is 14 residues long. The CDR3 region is CATSGSGETGELFF. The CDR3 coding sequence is TGTGCCACCAGTGGTTCGGGGGAGACCGGGGAGCTGTTTTTT.

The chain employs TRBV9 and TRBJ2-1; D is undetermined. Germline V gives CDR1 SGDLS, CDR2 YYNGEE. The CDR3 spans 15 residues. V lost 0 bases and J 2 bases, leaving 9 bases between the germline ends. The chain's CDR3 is CASSVDGSPYNEQFF. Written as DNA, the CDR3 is TGTGCCAGCAGCGTAGACGGATCCCCCTACAATGAGCAGTTCTTC.